These 31 T cell receptor beta chains were all obtained from the same sample, sequenced in a study of spatial heterogeneity in lung cancer (dated by TCRdb to about 2019). Library creation used 5' RACE. TCRdb lists the instrument as NextSeq 500. The public reads were run again by TCRdb, first through fastp at Q25 and then through MiXCR, and only productive beta chains were kept. Every distinct CDR3 protein forms one entry, paired with its most common genes and DNA. Within this sample are about 85,000 distinct CDR3 sequences, with about a fifth of them counted one time only. The ten top clones hold about 6.6% of the sample. In light of the paper, this sample's time point label describes: sample taken at primary tumor resection. Whole RNA extracted from tumor and nontumor lung tissue, or from cryopreserved PBMC samples, was used for TCR sequencing without cell sorting. The source material was PBMCs, sampled at surgery. These receptors all stem from a male donor with early-stage non-small cell lung cancer.

This clonotype has just a few counts. The chain employs TRBV12-3 or TRBV12-4 and TRBJ2-1, with D hard to call. The V gene lost 6 bases and the J gene lost 5 bases, with 11 bases spanning the gap. The CDR3 totals 13 residues. DNA for the CDR3: TGTGCCAGCAGCTTTAGCATCCACAATGAGCAGTTCTTC. It is translated as CASSFSIHNEQFF.

This clonotype came up a few times. The chain uses TRBV28 and TRBJ1-5; 10 positions match TRBD1. The germline CDR1 and CDR2 sequences are MDHEN and SYDVKM. CDR3 length: 15 amino acids. Trimming removed 7 bases from V and 7 bases from J; junction bases left unmatched: 10. CDR3 in DNA: TGTGCCAGCACTCCGGGACAGGGGTGGGGACAGCCCCAGCATTTT. This encodes CASTPGQGWGQPQHF.

This clonotype has more than one count but fewer than ten. For the CDR3, the DNA is TGTGCCAGCAGTTTAGGACTACCGCGGAATGAGCAGTTCTTC. Translated, it gives CASSLGLPRNEQFF. The rearrangement joins TRBV28 to TRBJ2-1; TRBD2 is a possible D gene (6 bases). The germline gives CDR1 MDHEN, CDR2 SYDVKM. The V end lost 2 bases, the J end lost 7 bases, and 12 bases lay between the germline ends. The CDR3 sequence is 14 residues long.

The chain uses TRBV14 and TRBJ2-7, with a tentative D call TRBD2 (5 bases). The CDR3 has 16 residues. Germline CDR1 and CDR2: SGHDN and FVKESK. The V and J ends lost 0 bases and 2 bases respectively, with 14 bases between them. The chain's CDR3 is CASSQDVRVGTYEQYF. The CDR3 DNA is TGTGCCAGCAGCCAAGATGTGCGGGTGGGTACCTACGAGCAGTACTTC.

The gene calls are TRBV4-1 and TRBJ1-5; 9 nucleotides match TRBD1. Germline values: CDR1 MGHRA, CDR2 YSYEKL. V shed 8 bases and J 2 bases; nucleotides not matched to a gene: 7. This CDR3 spans 15 amino acids. In DNA, the CDR3 is TGCGCCAGCTCGGGACAGGGCGAGGGCAATCAGCCCCAGCATTTT. Amino acids: CASSGQGEGNQPQHF.

The J gene is TRBJ1-1, the V gene TRBV29-1; 7 bases are a match to TRBD1. CDR1 is SQVTM and CDR2 is ANQGSEA in the germline V gene. V was pared by 3 bases and J by 5 bases, with 9 bases of the junction left unmatched. The CDR3 is 14 residues long. The CDR3 DNA reads TGCAGCGTTGACTCGACAGGGATGGGGACTGAAGCTTTCTTT. Amino acids: CSVDSTGMGTEAFF.

This clonotype was observed a few times. V and J are TRBV5-1 and TRBJ2-5, with 11 positions matching TRBD1. Losses at the gene ends were 4 bases for V and 2 bases for J; bases not matched to a gene: 7. The CDR3 runs 16 residues. Germline V gene data show CDR1 as SGHRS and CDR2 as YFSETQ. The CDR3, as DNA: TGCGCCAGCAGCAAAGGACAGGGGGCCCAACAAGAGACCCAGTACTTC. The encoded protein is CASSKGQGAQQETQYF. Full variable domain (rest looked up from reference TRBV5-1 and TRBJ2-5): KAGVTQTPRYLIKTRGQQVTLSCSPISGHRSVSWYQQTPGQGLQFLFEYFSETQRNKGNFPGRFSGRQFSNSRSEMNVSTLELGDSALYLCASSKGQGAQQETQYFGPGTRLLVL.

This clonotype has a handful of counts. The chain couples TRBV6-5 to TRBJ2-5, with D unresolved. The CDR3 is 11 amino acids. From germline, CDR1 is MNHEY and CDR2 SVGAGI. V was trimmed by 3 bases and J by 7 bases, leaving 6 bases between them. CDR3 nucleotide sequence: TGTGCCAGCAGTTATCACGGGACCCAGTACTTC. This gives the protein CASSYHGTQYF.

This clonotype was recorded a few times. The gene calls are TRBV3-1 and TRBJ2-3; D is undetermined. Deletions cut 1 base from V and 2 bases from J, with 10 bases between. The CDR3 loop spans 15 amino acids. Per the germline V gene, CDR1 is LGHDT and CDR2 is YNNKEL (reference sequence). CDR3 coding DNA: TGTGCCAGCAGCCAAGTGGCGGCATTCACAGATACGCAGTATTTT. Translated, it gives CASSQVAAFTDTQYF.

This clonotype has a handful of counts. The CDR3, as DNA: TGTGCCAGCAGTTTATCGAGGGGACAGGGGTTAACCGGGGAGCTGTTTTTT. Amino acid sequence: CASSLSRGQGLTGELFF. The gene calls are TRBV27 and TRBJ2-2; 10 bases fit TRBD1. Germline CDR1 and CDR2: MNHEY and SMNVEV (reference sequence). CDR3 length equals 17 residues. The junction had 6 bases not matched to a gene; V was cut back by 0 bases and J by 5 bases.

This clonotype occurred a few times. The V call is TRBV27, the J call TRBJ1-1, with TRBD1 matching over 11 bases. Germline loops: CDR1 MNHEY, CDR2 SMNVEV (reference sequence). The V gene end was trimmed by 5 bases and the J gene end by 6 bases; junction bases not matched to a gene: 2. CDR3 length equals 13 residues. The CDR3 DNA is TGTGCCAGCAGTAGGACAGGGGGCCCTGAAGCTTTCTTT. Protein product: CASSRTGGPEAFF.

This sequence joins TRBV4-2 and TRBJ1-4, with D perhaps matching TRBD1 (6 bases). Germline V gene data show CDR1 as LGHNA and CDR2 as YNFKEQ. Between the trimmed V and J ends, which lost 0 bases and 7 bases, there was a span of 12 bases. The CDR3 runs to 15 residues. CDR3 in amino acids: CASSQESRGGEKLFF. CDR3 nucleotides: TGTGCCAGCAGCCAAGAAAGCAGGGGAGGTGAAAAACTGTTTTTT.

The chain is built from TRBV3-1 and TRBJ1-5; D possibly corresponds to TRBD1 (5 bases). Germline CDR1 reads LGHDT; CDR2 reads YNNKEL (reference sequence). V was pared by 0 bases and J by 4 bases, with 10 bases between. CDR3 length: 15 amino acids. The CDR3 loop is CASSQDGTGNQPQHF. CDR3 DNA: TGTGCCAGCAGCCAAGATGGTACAGGTAATCAGCCCCAGCATTTT.

This clonotype occurred many times. This chain connects TRBV7-2 to TRBJ2-4, with D maybe TRBD2 (6 bases). Germline V gene data show CDR1 as SGHTA and CDR2 as FQGNSA. The CDR3 runs to 14 residues. The ends were cut back, 0 bases at V and 6 bases at J, with 9 bases in the middle. As DNA, the CDR3 is TGTGCCAGCAGCTTAGCAGCGGAGGGAAACATTCAGTACTTC. This codes for CASSLAAEGNIQYF.

The rearrangement links TRBV5-1 to TRBJ2-1; 8 bases align to TRBD2. The CDR3 sequence is 15 residues long. Germline values: CDR1 SGHRS, CDR2 YFSETQ. The trim removed 4 bases at V and 3 bases at J, leaving 6 bases unmatched. The CDR3 DNA reads TGCGCCAGCAGCAGCGGGGGAGAAGTCTACAATGAGCAGTTCTTC. As protein: CASSSGGEVYNEQFF.

This chain joins TRBV28 and TRBJ1-5; 11 bases are a match to TRBD1. Looked up from germline, CDR1 is MDHEN and CDR2 is SYDVKM. The length of the CDR3 is 13 residues. With V trimmed by 10 bases and J by 4 bases, 3 bases remained unmatched. The CDR3 is CATDRGLNQPQHF. The DNA for the CDR3 is TGTGCCACGGACAGGGGGCTTAATCAGCCCCAGCATTTT. Together with reference TRBV28 and TRBJ1-5, the CDR3 gives the full variable domain: DVKVTQSSRYLVKRTGEKVFLECVQDMDHENMFWYRQDPGLGLRLIYFSYDVKMKEKGDIPEGYSVSREKKERFSLILESASTNQTSMYLCATDRGLNQPQHFGDGTRLSIL.

The CDR3: CAWSELVGDNEQFF. CDR3 DNA: TGTGCCTGGAGCGAACTAGTGGGAGACAATGAGCAGTTCTTC. The chain joins TRBV30 to TRBJ2-1, with D possibly matching TRBD2 (5 bases). V gave up 3 bases and J gave up 5 bases, with 14 bases separating them. There are 14 residues in the CDR3. CDR1 GTSNPN and CDR2 SVGIG come from the germline V gene (reference sequence). The complete variable domain, with remaining parts taken from reference TRBV30 and TRBJ2-1, reads SQTIHQWPATLVQPVGSPLSLECTVEGTSNPNLYWYRQAAGRGLQLLFYSVGIGQISSEVPQNLSASRPQDRQFILSSKKLLLSDSGFYLCAWSELVGDNEQFFGPGTRLTVL.

Only a few counts were recorded for this clonotype. The genes are TRBV7-3 and TRBJ2-1, with 9 bases that match TRBD2. After removal of 5 bases from V and 3 bases from J, the junction contained 5 bases not matched to a gene. CDR3 length: 15 amino acids. Germline loops: CDR1 SGHTA, CDR2 FQGTGA. CDR3 DNA sequence: TGTGCCAGCAGCGCCAGACTAGCGGACTACAATGAGCAGTTCTTC. It codes for CASSARLADYNEQFF.

This clonotype came up many times. The gene calls are TRBV19 and TRBJ1-2, with D hard to call. This CDR3 contains 14 residues. The V end was cut by 5 bases, the J end by 0 bases, with 10 bases between. From germline, CDR1 is LNHDA and CDR2 SQIVND (reference sequence). The CDR3: CASSFGGANYGYTF. DNA of the CDR3: TGTGCCAGTAGTTTTGGAGGAGCTAACTATGGCTACACCTTC.

The chain carries TRBV9 and TRBJ2-2, with 9 bases that match TRBD2. V shed 0 bases, J shed 5 bases, and the junction held 8 bases outside the gene matches. The CDR3 has 17 amino acids. The germline gives CDR1 SGDLS, CDR2 YYNGEE. The CDR3: CASSVVSLAGNTGELFF. The CDR3 region has the DNA TGTGCCAGCAGCGTAGTTTCGCTAGCGGGAAATACCGGGGAGCTGTTTTTT. Filled out from reference TRBV9 and TRBJ2-2, the complete variable domain reads DSGVTQTPKHLITATGQRVTLRCSPRSGDLSVYWYQQSLDQGLQFLIQYYNGEERAKGNILERFSAQQFPDLHSELNLSSLELGDSALYFCASSVVSLAGNTGELFFGEGSRLTVL.

The rearrangement links TRBV6-1 to TRBJ2-1; 7 positions agree with TRBD1. The CDR3 has 15 residues. V was clipped by 7 bases and J by 0 bases; unmatched bases: 6. Germline assignment: CDR1 MNHNS and CDR2 SASEGT. CDR3 protein: CASTTGVSSYNEQFF. In DNA, the CDR3 is TGTGCCAGCACTACAGGGGTCAGCTCCTACAATGAGCAGTTCTTC.

V usage is TRBV18 and J usage is TRBJ2-7; D unresolved. Trimming took off 3 bases at V and 0 bases at J, with 9 bases between the two ends. Looked up from germline, CDR1 is KGHSH and CDR2 is LQKENI. The CDR3 consists of 14 residues. CDR3 protein: CASSPDRTSYEQYF. The CDR3 DNA follows: TGTGCCAGCTCACCCGACCGGACCTCCTACGAGCAGTACTTC. The full variable domain, in which reference TRBV18 and TRBJ2-7 provide the parts outside the CDR3, is NAGVMQNPRHLVRRRGQEARLRCSPMKGHSHVYWYRQLPEEGLKFMVYLQKENIIDESGMPKERFSAEFPKEGPSILRIQQVVRGDSAAYFCASSPDRTSYEQYFGPGTRLTVT.

This clonotype appeared a few times. The V and J genes are TRBV2 and TRBJ1-5, with 10 positions matching TRBD1. Looked up from germline, CDR1 is SNHLY and CDR2 is FYNNEI. Trimming cost V 8 bases and J 6 bases; bases outside gene matches: 7. The CDR3 is made up of 14 amino acids. This CDR3 is CASQDRGLGQPQHF. The CDR3, as DNA: TGTGCCAGCCAAGACAGGGGGCTTGGTCAGCCCCAGCATTTT.

This clonotype occurred many times. This chain uses TRBV4-2 with TRBJ1-4, with D possibly TRBD1 on 5 matching bases. The CDR3 runs to 14 residues. Trimming stripped 1 base from V and 8 bases from J, with 11 bases between. Germline-derived CDR1 and CDR2 are LGHNA and YNFKEQ. CDR3 DNA sequence: TGTGCCAGCAGCCAAGGGGGGGTTGGGGAAAAACTGTTTTTT. Translated, it gives CASSQGGVGEKLFF.

The chain combines TRBV2 with TRBJ2-5, with 7 positions matching TRBD2. V shed 7 bases, J shed 4 bases, and the junction held 6 bases outside the gene matches. This CDR3 region has 13 residues. CDR1 SNHLY and CDR2 FYNNEI come from the germline V gene. CDR3 bases: TGTGCCAGCAAGAGACTAGCAGGAGAGACCCAGTACTTC. Its protein product is CASKRLAGETQYF. Together with reference TRBV2 and TRBJ2-5, the CDR3 gives the full variable domain: EPEVTQTPSHQVTQMGQEVILRCVPISNHLYFYWYRQILGQKVEFLVSFYNNEISEKSEIFDDQFSVERPDGSNFTLKIRSTKLEDSAMYFCASKRLAGETQYFGPGTRLLVL.

This clonotype was observed a few times. The rearrangement uses TRBV18 and TRBJ2-1; D remains ambiguous. Per the germline V gene, CDR1 is KGHSH and CDR2 is LQKENI. The CDR3 spans 16 residues. Trimming cost V 2 bases and J 5 bases, with 16 bases left between them. This CDR3 reads CASSPILLEGNNEQFF. As DNA, the CDR3 is TGTGCCAGCTCACCAATCTTATTGGAAGGAAACAATGAGCAGTTCTTC.

V and J are TRBV4-2 and TRBJ2-1; D ambiguous. Trimming removed 0 bases from V and 3 bases from J, with 9 bases in between. Per germline, CDR1 LGHNA and CDR2 YNFKEQ. This CDR3 is 15 amino acids long. The CDR3 region is CASSQDLPNYNEQFF. CDR3 sequence (DNA): TGTGCCAGCAGCCAAGATCTTCCAAACTACAATGAGCAGTTCTTC.

The chain links TRBV7-3 to TRBJ2-3; unclear D gene. The CDR3 sequence is 15 residues long. In germline, CDR1 is SGHTA, CDR2 FQGTGA. V lost 1 base, J lost 4 bases, and 12 bases lay in between. CDR3 sequence reads: CASSLNSLRPDTQYF. DNA of the CDR3: TGTGCCAGCAGCTTAAACTCCCTCAGACCAGATACGCAGTATTTT.

This clonotype was detected a few times. This chain uses TRBV5-1 with TRBJ1-2; D is unclear. Germline-derived CDR1 and CDR2 are SGHRS and YFSETQ. The ends were cut back, 4 bases at V and 2 bases at J, with 9 bases in the middle. The CDR3 totals 13 residues. The CDR3 spells CASSPGPNYGYTF. The CDR3 DNA follows: TGCGCCAGCAGCCCGGGCCCGAACTATGGCTACACCTTC.

The V call is TRBV15, the J call TRBJ2-1, with 13 nucleotides matching TRBD2. This CDR3 comprises 18 residues. CDR1 is LNHNV and CDR2 is YYDKDF in the germline V gene (reference sequence). The ends lost 4 bases at V and 1 base at J; junction bases unmatched: 7. The CDR3 protein is CATSTWTSGGVSYNEQFF. The CDR3 DNA reads TGTGCCACCAGCACCTGGACTAGCGGGGGTGTATCCTACAATGAGCAGTTCTTC.

The chain combines TRBV10-3 with TRBJ2-1; D call uncertain. Between the trimmed V and J ends, which lost 2 bases and 9 bases, there was a span of 14 bases. This CDR3 contains 14 residues. CDR1 is ENHRY and CDR2 is SYGVKD in the germline V gene. CDR3 amino acids: CAISENFPPFEQFF. The CDR3 region has the DNA TGTGCCATCAGTGAGAACTTCCCCCCGTTTGAGCAGTTCTTC.